What follows are 23 T cell receptor beta chains derived from one specimen sequenced in a study of spatial heterogeneity in lung cancer. Findings of the study overall: For expanded intratumoral alpha and beta TCRs, counts tracked tumor mutation counts.

Documented time point: sample taken at primary tumor resection. TCRdb ran MiXCR on the 5' RACE reads and lists one entry per CDR3 protein. The table includes 9,500 or so distinct CDR3 sequences, approximately 12% detected once. Their cognate antigens are unknown. The sample in question was lung tumor tissue, obtained at surgery. These receptors all stem from a male donor with early-stage non-small cell lung cancer.

This clonotype was found many times. This beta chain is an unintended read in a library built for alpha chains; its size means little. This chain uses TRBV7-9 with TRBJ2-7, with 7 bases fitting TRBD2. In germline, CDR1 is SEHNR, CDR2 FQNEAQ (reference sequence). The CDR3 totals 13 residues. Germline trimming cut 3 bases from V and 5 bases from J; bases unmatched to any gene: 4. The CDR3 protein is CASSLAGADEQYF. The CDR3 bases are TGTGCCAGCAGCTTGGCGGGAGCCGACGAGCAGTACTTC.

This clonotype is judged medium-sized. The library was built for alpha chains, so this beta chain is an off-target read and its size means little. This chain links TRBV6-2 or TRBV6-3 with TRBJ2-1; the D gene could be TRBD1 or TRBD2 (5 bases each). Trimming took off 10 bases at V and 1 base at J, with 14 bases between the two ends. CDR1 and CDR2 (germline): MNHEY, SVGEGT. The CDR3 is 14 amino acids. The chain's CDR3 is CATTGPISYNEQFF. Written as DNA, the CDR3 is TGTGCCACCACGGGACCGATATCCTACAATGAGCAGTTCTTC.

This clonotype is classed as medium-sized. The size of this beta chain means little, since it is a stray read in a library made for alpha chains. The chain is built from TRBV6-6 and TRBJ2-3, with 8 bases aligning to TRBD2. The CDR3 length is 14 residues. The trim removed 6 bases at V and 5 bases at J, leaving 7 bases unmatched. Germline V gene lookup returns CDR1 MNHNY and CDR2 SVGAGI (reference sequence). The CDR3 sequence: CASSQGLAGDTQYF. The CDR3 DNA follows: TGTGCCAGCAGCCAGGGCCTAGCGGGAGATACGCAGTATTTT.

This clonotype counts as medium-sized. This beta chain was picked up by a library intended for alpha chains and is off target, so its count carries little meaning. CDR3 residues: CSAHGGASTGELFF. The CDR3 coding sequence is TGCAGTGCCCACGGAGGCGCGAGCACCGGGGAGCTGTTTTTT. The chain uses TRBV20-1 and TRBJ2-2; D perhaps matches TRBD2 (5 bases). The germline V gene encodes CDR1 DFQATT and CDR2 SNEGSKA (reference sequence). CDR3 size: 14 residues. Deletions cut 6 bases from V and 4 bases from J, with 15 bases between.

This clonotype was recorded many times. This beta chain appears as a stray read in a library generated for alpha chains; its size is not informative. This sequence joins TRBV4-2 and TRBJ2-3; D ambiguous. Germline values: CDR1 LGHNA, CDR2 YNFKEQ. The CDR3 totals 13 residues. V was shortened by 0 bases and J by 6 bases, with 7 bases between the two germline ends. DNA for the CDR3: TGTGCCAGCAGCCAAGATCGGTCTGATACGCAGTATTTT. Translation gives CASSQDRSDTQYF.

This clonotype was seen more than once but under ten times. This beta chain is an off-target read within a library intended for alpha chains, so its frequency means little. The rearrangement links TRBV7-2 to TRBJ2-2; D possibly uses TRBD1 or TRBD2 (5 bases each). V gave up 3 bases and J gave up 3 bases, with 8 bases separating them. The CDR3 has 14 residues. CDR1 is SGHTA and CDR2 is FQGNSA in the germline V gene. The DNA of the CDR3 is TGTGCCAGCAGCTTGCAGGGACACACCGGGGAGCTGTTTTTT. It translates to CASSLQGHTGELFF.

This clonotype was counted at least ten times. Because the library targeted alpha chains, this beta chain is an off-target read whose size means little. V is TRBV6-5 and J is TRBJ1-6; D gene ambiguous. The germline CDR1 and CDR2 sequences are MNHEY and SVGAGI. The CDR3 spans 16 residues. Trimming took 4 bases from V and 7 from J, leaving 17 bases between them. The CDR3 loop is CASSFKLGTGNSPLHF. In nucleotides, the CDR3 is TGTGCCAGCAGTTTCAAACTCGGAACGGGAAATTCACCCCTCCACTTT.

At least ten counts were recorded for this clonotype. Being off target in a library aimed at alpha chains, this beta chain has a size of little meaning. The chain is built from TRBV7-2 and TRBJ2-5, with 9 bases aligning to TRBD2. The junction had 6 bases not matched to a gene; V was cut back by 6 bases and J by 1 base. CDR1 and CDR2 from the germline V gene are SGHTA and FQGNSA. CDR3 length equals 15 residues. CDR3 DNA sequence: TGTGCCAGCAGTGCTAGCGGGGCCACCCAAGAGACCCAGTACTTC. Its protein product is CASSASGATQETQYF.

In its sample, this clonotype was seen many times. This beta chain is a stray sequence in a library constructed for alpha chains; its clone size is not meaningful. The rearrangement uses TRBV7-7 and TRBJ2-5, with a possible D match to TRBD2 (5 bases). Germline V gene lookup returns CDR1 SSHAT and CDR2 FNYEAQ (reference sequence). The CDR3 contains 15 residues. The CDR3 coding sequence is TGTGCTATCAGCGGCCCCCGAGGCAGTCAAGAGACCCAGTACTTC. Protein product: CAISGPRGSQETQYF.

Many counts were recorded for this clonotype. This beta chain came through as a stray read in a library set up for alpha chains, and its size says little. The chain carries TRBV7-2 and TRBJ2-7; D not certain. There are 13 residues in the CDR3. Germline values: CDR1 SGHTA, CDR2 FQGNSA. Trimming cost V 1 base and J 2 bases, with 6 bases left between them. CDR3 DNA: TGTGCCAGCAGCTTAGGAGAAGCCTACGAGCAGTACTTC. Amino acids: CASSLGEAYEQYF.

Notes on this clonotype: This beta chain is a stray sequence in a library constructed for alpha chains; its clone size is not meaningful. V is TRBV20-1 and J is TRBJ2-2; D remains ambiguous. This CDR3 is built from 11 residues. Germline loops: CDR1 DFQATT, CDR2 SNEGSKA (reference sequence). Between the trimmed V and J ends, which lost 5 bases and 8 bases, there was a span of 9 bases. This CDR3 is CSAPLWGELFF. The CDR3 DNA reads TGCAGTGCTCCACTGTGGGGGGAGCTGTTTTTT.

This clonotype was found many times. As an off-target read in a library built for alpha chains, this beta chain has a frequency of little significance. The genes are TRBV9 and TRBJ2-5; no reliable D call. Germline assignment: CDR1 SGDLS and CDR2 YYNGEE. V dropped 3 bases and J dropped 7 bases, with 16 bases sitting between them. This CDR3 region has 14 residues. The CDR3 coding sequence is TGTGCCAGCAGCGGAATGGGAAAGGATGGGACCCAGTACTTC. Protein product: CASSGMGKDGTQYF.

In its sample, this clonotype is medium-sized. Little can be read into the size of this beta chain, an off-target read in a library designed for alpha chains. J is TRBJ1-1 and V is TRBV29-1, with 8 bases identical to TRBD1. Per the germline V gene, CDR1 is SQVTM and CDR2 is ANQGSEA. V lost 7 bases and J lost 1; bases outside the gene matches: 5. The CDR3 consists of 13 residues. The CDR3 region has the DNA TGCAGCGCGCTGGACAGGGCGAACACTGAAGCTTTCTTT. Translation gives CSALDRANTEAFF.

This clonotype is medium-sized (0.01 to 0.1%) by share. As an off-target read in a library built for alpha chains, this beta chain has a frequency of little significance. V and J are TRBV10-3 and TRBJ2-3, with D possibly TRBD2 on 5 matching bases. V gave up 0 bases and J gave up 0 bases, with 10 bases separating them. CDR3 length equals 16 residues. From germline, CDR1 is ENHRY and CDR2 SYGVKD. In nucleotides, the CDR3 is TGTGCCATCAGTGAGTCGAGCGGAGTTAGCACAGATACGCAGTATTTT. Translation: CAISESSGVSTDTQYF.

This clonotype was seen repeatedly, ten times or more. This beta chain is off target for a library built for alpha chains, so its abundance means little. J is TRBJ1-6 and V is TRBV4-2; no clear D. Trimming stripped 5 bases from V and 9 bases from J, with 20 bases between. The CDR3 is 16 residues long. Germline CDR1 and CDR2: LGHNA and YNFKEQ. The CDR3 loop is CASSEIVSSLISPLHF. DNA for the CDR3: TGTGCCAGCAGCGAGATTGTATCGAGTCTCATTTCACCCCTCCACTTT.

This clonotype showed up just a few times. This beta chain came through as a stray read in a library set up for alpha chains, and its size says little. The J gene is TRBJ2-1, the V gene TRBV20-1; TRBD2 aligns across 11 bases. The CDR3 has 16 residues. Germline V CDR1 and CDR2: DFQATT, SNEGSKA (reference sequence). V lost 4 bases, J lost 4 bases, and 9 bases stayed unmatched. The CDR3 nucleotides read TGCAGTGCTATCCCCCAGACTAGCGGGGCTTACAATGAGCAGTTCTTC. This gives the protein CSAIPQTSGAYNEQFF.

Within the sample, this clonotype is medium-sized. Because this beta chain is a stray read in a library intended to capture alpha chains, its abundance should not be given much weight. The rearrangement joins TRBV9 to TRBJ2-1; D remains unclear. The CDR3 loop spans 18 amino acids. The germline gives CDR1 SGDLS, CDR2 YYNGEE. V was cut by 4 bases and J by 3 bases, with 23 bases left in between. The CDR3 DNA follows: TGTGCCAGCAGCATAAACCCCGAGAGTCCCGTCGACTACAATGAGCAGTTCTTC. Its translation: CASSINPESPVDYNEQFF.

This clonotype was found many times. Little can be read into the size of this beta chain, an off-target read in a library designed for alpha chains. The chain couples TRBV7-3 to TRBJ2-3, with 8 bases matching TRBD2. The CDR3 length is 17 residues. Losses at the gene ends were 1 base for V and 2 bases for J; bases not matched to a gene: 8. Per the germline V gene, CDR1 is SGHTA and CDR2 is FQGTGA. The CDR3 DNA is TGTGCCAGCAGCTTAAGGGTCGCGGGAGGCCCCACAGATACGCAGTATTTT. The encoded protein is CASSLRVAGGPTDTQYF.

On this clonotype: Because this beta chain is a stray read in a library intended to capture alpha chains, its abundance should not be given much weight. The V and J genes are TRBV7-8 and TRBJ1-5; TRBD1 is a possible D gene (5 bases). Trimming shortened V by 2 bases and J by 11 bases, and 10 bases separated the two germline ends. Germline V CDR1 and CDR2: SGHVS, FQNEAQ. This CDR3 contains 12 residues. CDR3 sequence (DNA): TGTGCCAGCAGCTTATGGGACGAAGCCCAGCATTTT. It codes for CASSLWDEAQHF.

By sample fraction, this clonotype is medium-sized. In a library made to pick up alpha chains, this beta chain is a stray read with a size that means little. V usage is TRBV18 and J usage is TRBJ1-2; tentative D call: TRBD1 (5 bases). CDR3 length equals 13 residues. V lost 2 bases and J lost 5, with 9 bases in between. Per the germline V gene, CDR1 is KGHSH and CDR2 is LQKENI. The CDR3 reads CASSPETEYGYTF. The DNA of the CDR3 is TGTGCCAGCTCACCAGAGACAGAGTATGGCTACACCTTC.

There are many counts of this clonotype. This beta chain is an off-target read within a library intended for alpha chains, so its frequency means little. This chain links TRBV30 with TRBJ2-2; no definite D call. CDR1 is GTSNPN and CDR2 is SVGIG in the germline V gene (reference sequence). Trimming removed 0 bases from V and 6 bases from J, with 5 bases in between. The CDR3 totals 12 residues. CDR3 residues: CAWSVAPGELFF. The CDR3 bases are TGTGCCTGGAGTGTGGCGCCCGGGGAGCTGTTTTTT.

Sample share makes this clonotype medium-sized (0.01 to 0.1%). This beta chain appears as a stray read in a library generated for alpha chains; its size is not informative. This rearrangement joins TRBV12-3 or TRBV12-4 to TRBJ2-7; 8 nucleotides agree with TRBD2. J lost 2 bases, V lost 5 bases, and 2 bases had no gene match. This CDR3 has 13 residues. The CDR3: CASSVTSAYEQYF. The CDR3 region has the DNA TGTGCCAGCAGTGTGACTAGCGCCTACGAGCAGTACTTC.

In its sample, this clonotype was seen a few times. Found in a library prepared for alpha chains, this beta chain is an off-target read, and its abundance has little meaning. This chain links TRBV20-1 with TRBJ1-1; unclear D gene. Trimming pared 6 bases from V and 3 bases from J, leaving 14 bases between. The CDR3 length is 13 residues. Germline V gene data show CDR1 as DFQATT and CDR2 as SNEGSKA (reference sequence). The CDR3 nucleotides read TGCAGTGCCCCCGTTTCGCGGGACACTGAAGCTTTCTTT. It translates to CSAPVSRDTEAFF.